This record concerns one TCR beta chain sequence. The antigen remains undetermined. Assay used: immunoSEQ multiplex PCR; TCRdb lists only in-frame clones, some missing. The sample has 25,000 to 30,000 clones, around 85% seen once. At baseline, cycle 4 day 1, and cycle 7 day 1, blood was sampled. V was pared by 2 bases and J by 8 bases, with 15 bases between. This CDR3 is 15 amino acids long. Germline V gene lookup returns CDR1 SGHVS and CDR2 FQNEAQ. This sample was taken from a study of OX40 agonist ivuxolimab in advanced cancers. On the study more broadly: Head and neck, renal cell, melanoma or hepatocellular carcinoma were the cancers that dose-escalation patients had.

Regarding the study as a whole: There were, on average, more expanded clones in CD8+ T cells than in CD4+.

The specimen comprised CD4+ or CD8+ T cells sorted from blood, sampled in a trial of the OX40 agonist ivuxolimab. This sequence originates from an adult with an advanced solid tumor such as melanoma, head and neck, liver or kidney cancer. The chain employs TRBV7-8 and TRBJ2-2; D gene ambiguous. The CDR3 region is CASSLLSGSLGELFF. As DNA, the CDR3 is TGTGCCAGCAGCTTATTGTCCGGGTCTTTGGGGGAGCTGTTTTTT.